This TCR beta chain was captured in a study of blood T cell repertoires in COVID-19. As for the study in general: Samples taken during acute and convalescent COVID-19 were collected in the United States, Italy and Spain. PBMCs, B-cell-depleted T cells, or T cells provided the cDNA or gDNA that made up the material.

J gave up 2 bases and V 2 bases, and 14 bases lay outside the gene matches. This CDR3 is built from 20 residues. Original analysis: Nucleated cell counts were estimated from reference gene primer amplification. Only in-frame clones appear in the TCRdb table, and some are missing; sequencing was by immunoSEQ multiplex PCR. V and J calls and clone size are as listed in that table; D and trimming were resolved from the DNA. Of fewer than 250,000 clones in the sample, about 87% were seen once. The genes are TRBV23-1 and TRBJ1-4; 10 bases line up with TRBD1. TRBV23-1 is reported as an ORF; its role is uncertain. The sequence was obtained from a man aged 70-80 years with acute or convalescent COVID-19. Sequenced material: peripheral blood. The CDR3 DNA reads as TGCGCCAGCAGTCAACTGCCCGGACAGGGGGTGCGTGCTACTAATGAAAAACTGTTTTTT. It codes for CASSQLPGQGVRATNEKLFF.